This entry describes one T cell receptor beta chain. The antigen remains undetermined. This entry belongs to a study of T cell repertoires in cytomegalovirus infection. Study as a whole: Alongside well-studied HLA-B-restricted CMV epitopes, recently identified HLA-C-restricted CMV epitopes were also used. It can be stated that public TCR beta signatures indicated CMV infection as well as a matching HLA type.

Study-wide results and caveats: What dominated the ex vivo response were HLA-C-restricted CMV-specific TCR beta clonotypes. Based on cumulative public TCR beta family frequency, carriers of CMV plus the relevant HLA were identified.

Via MiXCR, TCRdb re-called the reads, giving one row per CDR3 protein. Of some 220,000 distinct CDR3 sequences detected, 35% to 40% appear once; the ten largest clones hold around 60%. This CDR3 is 12 amino acids long. Germline CDR1 and CDR2: LGHNT and FRNRAP. The V gene lost 7 bases and the J gene lost 4 bases, with 9 bases spanning the gap. The chain has TRBV12-5 and TRBJ2-3; D call uncertain. The sample here was CD8+ T cells from cultured PBMCs, taken from culture after CMV antigen stimulation. This TCR was sampled from a human donor in good health (CMV status not recorded). Some clones in this sample may be carry-over from other donors' samples. The CDR3 DNA follows: TGTGCTAGTGCTTTCGATGCAGATACGCAGTATTTT. It translates to CASAFDADTQYF.